This TCR beta chain was profiled in a study of blood T cell repertoires in COVID-19. Looking at the study overall: Italy, Spain and the United States were the sources of the convalescent and acute COVID-19 samples.

With 3 bases clipped from V and 3 bases from J, the junction kept 8 bases outside the gene matches. CDR1 is SGHRS and CDR2 is YFSETQ in the germline V gene. The CDR3 covers 16 residues. A single count supports this clone. TCRdb's table, derived via immunoSEQ multiplex PCR, lists solely in-frame clones and lacks some. The sample carries approximately 130,000 clones, 85% to 90% recorded once. V and J are TRBV5-1 and TRBJ1-4; TRBD1 matches at 7 bases. Sequenced: peripheral blood. This sequence originates from a man aged 65 to 85 with active or convalescent COVID-19. The CDR3 region is CASSSTGSVANEKLFF. The CDR3 coding sequence is TGCGCCAGCAGCTCGACAGGGTCCGTGGCTAATGAAAAACTGTTTTTT.